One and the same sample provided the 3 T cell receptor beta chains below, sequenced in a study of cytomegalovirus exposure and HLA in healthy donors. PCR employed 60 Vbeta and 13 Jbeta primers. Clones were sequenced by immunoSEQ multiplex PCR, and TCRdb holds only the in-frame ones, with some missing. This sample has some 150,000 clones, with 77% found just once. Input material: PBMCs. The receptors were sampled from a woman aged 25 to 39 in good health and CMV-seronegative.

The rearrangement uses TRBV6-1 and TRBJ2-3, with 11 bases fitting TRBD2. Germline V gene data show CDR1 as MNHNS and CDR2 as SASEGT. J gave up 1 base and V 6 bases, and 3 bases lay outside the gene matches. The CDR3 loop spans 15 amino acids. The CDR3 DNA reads TGTGCCAGCAGCCCACTAGCGGGAGGCACAGATACGCAGTATTTT. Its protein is CASSPLAGGTDTQYF.

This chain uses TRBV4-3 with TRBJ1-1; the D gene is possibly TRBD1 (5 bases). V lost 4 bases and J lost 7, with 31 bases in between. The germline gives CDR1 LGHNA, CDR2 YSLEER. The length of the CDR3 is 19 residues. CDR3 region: CASSPMSVIKGEAWGEAFF. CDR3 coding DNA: TGCGCCAGCAGCCCAATGAGTGTCATCAAAGGGGAGGCTTGGGGTGAAGCTTTCTTT.

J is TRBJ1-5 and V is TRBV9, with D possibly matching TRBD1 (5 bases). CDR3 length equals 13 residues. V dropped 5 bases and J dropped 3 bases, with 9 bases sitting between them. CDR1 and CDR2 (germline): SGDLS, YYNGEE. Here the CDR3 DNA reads TGTGCCAGCAGTGCAGGGAACAATCAGCCCCAGCATTTT. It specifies CASSAGNNQPQHF.